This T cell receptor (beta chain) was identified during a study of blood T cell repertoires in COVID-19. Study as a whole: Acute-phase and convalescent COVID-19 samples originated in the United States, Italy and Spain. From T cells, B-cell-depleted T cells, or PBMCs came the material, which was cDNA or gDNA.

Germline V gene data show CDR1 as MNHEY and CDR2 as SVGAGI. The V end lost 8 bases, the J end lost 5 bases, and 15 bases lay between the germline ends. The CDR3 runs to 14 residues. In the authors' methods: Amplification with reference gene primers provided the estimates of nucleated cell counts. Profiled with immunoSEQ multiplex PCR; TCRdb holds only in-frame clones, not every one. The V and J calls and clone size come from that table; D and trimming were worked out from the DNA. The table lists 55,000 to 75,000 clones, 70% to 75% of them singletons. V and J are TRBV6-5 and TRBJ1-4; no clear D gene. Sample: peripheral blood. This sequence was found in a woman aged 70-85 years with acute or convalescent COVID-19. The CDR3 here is CASRTDSWNEKLFF. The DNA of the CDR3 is TGTGCCAGCCGAACGGACTCTTGGAATGAAAAACTGTTTTTT.